Sequencing of this TCR beta chain was carried out in a study of control samples from healthy donors and cancer patients. Measured with immunoSEQ multiplex PCR; TCRdb has only the in-frame clones, and not every one. The data show about 96,000 clones, with more than 85% seen just once and about 7.3% held by the top ten. The sequencing sample was made of blood. This receptor was obtained from a man aged 18 to 35 in good health.

The CDR3 spells CASSESGLAGLSTDTQYF. For the CDR3, the DNA is TGCGCCAGCAGTGAGTCTGGGCTAGCGGGGCTTAGCACAGATACGCAGTATTTT. The chain employs TRBV10-1 and TRBJ2-3; 9 bases fit TRBD2. The CDR3 consists of 18 residues. V trimming: 0 bases; J trimming: 0 bases; junction bases outside the gene matches: 7. Germline-derived CDR1 and CDR2 are WNHNN and SYGVQD (reference sequence).